A single TCR beta chain is shown here with its context. The data were produced by immunoSEQ multiplex PCR, yet TCRdb's version contains in-frame clones alone and is incomplete. The table shows a few hundred thousand clones, with about 88% occurring only once. The data belong to a study of blood T cell repertoires in COVID-19. About the research overall: The United States, Italy and Spain provided the acute and convalescent COVID-19 samples.

Across 20 to 25 US areas, participants ranged in age from about 18 to 100 years. Clinical history reported by participants formed the basis on which cohorts were assigned. A COVID-19 case was met by exposed participants within 2 weeks before study entry. V was clipped by 0 bases and J by 4 bases, with 13 bases between them. This CDR3 comprises 15 residues. CDR1 SGHTS and CDR2 YDEGEE come from the germline V gene. The rearrangement uses TRBV5-8 and TRBJ2-5; D possibly corresponds to TRBD1 (6 bases). Sample: PBMCs or T cells enriched from blood (not recorded which). The receptor was isolated from a woman aged 25 to 39 who had been exposed to COVID-19. In DNA, the CDR3 is TGTGCCAGCAGCTTGGGGACAGACGAAGCAGAGACCCAGTACTTC. It translates to CASSLGTDEAETQYF.